Following are 2 T cell receptor beta chains from one sample sequenced in a study of graft-versus-host responses after intestinal transplantation (dated by TCRdb to the early 2020s). Reading the label with the study, this specimen's time point is: cells obtained before transplantation from donor or recipient. Library preparation used the immunoSEQ multiplex PCR assay. TCRdb stores this immuneACCESS table with in-frame sequences only. Part of the clones is absent; in the studies checked, under half of the shortfall reflects unresolved V genes, and no reason is known for the rest. Recorded for this sample are about 96,000 clones; roughly nine tenths of them occurred a single time. The ten largest clones take up 0.15% to 0.2% of the sample. What these receptors recognize is not known. Sequenced material: unstimulated CD4+ T cells sorted from spleen or lymph node cells, taken before intestinal transplant. These receptors all come from a human donor who received an intestinal transplant.

V usage is TRBV7-2 and J usage is TRBJ1-5; 7 nucleotides match TRBD1. The CDR3 has 16 amino acids. J was trimmed by 1 base and V by 5 bases; bases with no gene match: 8. Germline CDR1 reads SGHTA; CDR2 reads FQGNSA. The CDR3 DNA follows: TGTGCCAGCAGCCTCTACAGGGGTACGAGCAATCAGCCCCAGCATTTT. Amino acid sequence: CASSLYRGTSNQPQHF.

Only one count was recorded for this clone. The rearrangement links TRBV29-1 to TRBJ2-5; 9 bases fit TRBD1. Losses at the gene ends were 5 bases for V and 2 bases for J; bases not matched to a gene: 6. The CDR3 is 14 residues long. Per germline, CDR1 SQVTM and CDR2 ANQGSEA. The CDR3 nucleotides are TGCAGCGTTTGGGACAGGGTGAGACAAGAGACCCAGTACTTC. It translates to CSVWDRVRQETQYF.